Presented here are 19 T cell receptor beta chains from one specimen sequenced in a study of blood T cell repertoires in COVID-19. Repertoires were generated with immunoSEQ multiplex PCR, while TCRdb's copy carries only in-frame clones and drops some. The sample yields under 250,000 clones, about 83% seen once. The material sequenced was peripheral blood. The source is a woman between 45 and 65 years old with acute or convalescent COVID-19.

The chain joins TRBV5-1 to TRBJ2-3; 7 bases agree with TRBD1. The CDR3 consists of 14 residues. Trimming removed 0 bases from V and 9 bases from J; junction bases left unmatched: 7. CDR1 and CDR2 (germline): SGHRS, YFSETQ. Written as DNA, the CDR3 is TGCGCCAGCAGCTTGGTGCAGGGGGTGAGGACGCAGTATTTT. It encodes CASSLVQGVRTQYF.

The CDR3 sequence: CASSVEPRLVYEQYF. CDR3 nucleotides: TGTGCCAGCAGCGTAGAGCCTAGACTCGTCTACGAGCAGTACTTC. The chain links TRBV9 to TRBJ2-7; D not resolved. This CDR3 is built from 15 residues. Germline lookup yields CDR1 SGDLS and CDR2 YYNGEE. The germline V and J ends were trimmed by 0 bases and 3 bases, with 13 bases remaining between them.

This clone was seen a single time. The chain uses TRBV3-1 (or the pseudogene TRBV3-2) and TRBJ1-3; 8 bases agree with TRBD1. J lost 3 bases, V lost 4 bases, and 11 bases had no gene match. Germline V gene lookup returns CDR1 LGHDT and CDR2 YNNKEL (reference sequence). CDR3 length: 17 residues. The CDR3 DNA reads as TGTGCCAGCAGCCTTAGGGGATCCGGGACAGGTGGAAACACCATATATTTT. Translated: CASSLRGSGTGGNTIYF.

V and J are TRBV11-3 and TRBJ2-7, with no clear D. The CDR3 has 14 amino acids. V was shortened by 5 bases and J by 0 bases, with 11 bases between the two germline ends. Germline CDR1 and CDR2: SGHNT and YENEEA. The CDR3 region has the DNA TGTGCCAGCAGCCCAGGAATGGGCTCCTACGAGCAGTACTTC. It yields the protein CASSPGMGSYEQYF.

This chain connects TRBV7-2 to TRBJ2-2; D unclear. V dropped 8 bases and J dropped 1 base, with 17 bases sitting between them. The CDR3 runs to 16 residues. CDR1 SGHTA and CDR2 FQGNSA come from the germline V gene. The CDR3, as DNA: TGTGCCAGCTCCCCTGGCCCGATTAAGAACACCGGGGAGCTGTTTTTT. This codes for CASSPGPIKNTGELFF. The full variable domain, with the rest looked up from reference TRBV7-2 and TRBJ2-2, is GAGVSQSPSNKVTEKGKDVELRCDPISGHTALYWYRQSLGQGLEFLIYFQGNSAPDKSGLPSDRFSAERTGGSVSTLTIQRTQQEDSAVYLCASSPGPIKNTGELFFGEGSRLTVL.

V gene TRBV18 combines with J gene TRBJ2-3; tentatively, D is TRBD1 (5 bases). Germline CDR1 KGHSH, CDR2 LQKENI. The V end lost 6 bases, the J end lost 0 bases, and 19 bases lay between the germline ends. The CDR3 consists of 17 residues. The CDR3 loop reads CASSPMSTGASTDTQYF. DNA of the CDR3: TGTGCCAGCTCCCCGATGTCGACTGGGGCTAGCACAGATACGCAGTATTTT.

The chain has TRBV11-3 and TRBJ1-1; D unresolved. Germline-derived CDR1 and CDR2 are SGHNT and YENEEA. V was trimmed by 2 bases and J by 10 bases, leaving 11 bases between them. The CDR3 consists of 12 residues. The CDR3 nucleotides are TGTGCCAGCAGCTTATGGGCGGGCCCAGCTTTCTTT. Translated: CASSLWAGPAFF.

J is TRBJ2-7 and V is TRBV20-1; tentative D call: TRBD1 (5 bases). The V gene's germline CDR1 is DFQATT and CDR2 SNEGSKA (reference sequence). V dropped 3 bases and J dropped 7 bases, with 13 bases sitting between them. This CDR3 comprises 12 residues. The CDR3 spells CSASLGPREQYF. CDR3 DNA: TGCAGTGCTAGTTTGGGGCCGAGAGAGCAGTACTTC.

The chain uses TRBV5-1 and TRBJ2-7; 11 bases agree with TRBD2. Germline CDR1 and CDR2: SGHRS and YFSETQ. Unmatched junction bases numbered 1, after V lost 2 bases and J lost 3 bases. The CDR3 sequence is 14 residues long. The CDR3 sequence is CASSLLAGDYEQYF. The CDR3 DNA follows: TGCGCCAGCAGCTTACTAGCGGGAGACTACGAGCAGTACTTC.

V gene TRBV2 combines with J gene TRBJ1-2; 7 nucleotides agree with TRBD1. This CDR3 is built from 16 residues. Germline V lookup: CDR1 SNHLY, CDR2 FYNNEI. The V gene end was trimmed by 2 bases and the J gene end by 8 bases; junction bases not matched to a gene: 14. This CDR3 is CASSESPWKGAEGYTF. The CDR3 region has the DNA TGTGCCAGCAGTGAATCGCCATGGAAGGGGGCAGAAGGCTACACCTTC.

This chain links TRBV11-3 with TRBJ2-1, with D possibly being TRBD2 (5 bases). CDR1 is SGHNT, CDR2 YENEEA, per germline. The CDR3 spans 14 residues. V dropped 4 bases and J dropped 7 bases, with 14 bases sitting between them. The CDR3 DNA reads TGTGCCAGCAGCTCCGAAGCTTCGGGGAATGAGCAGTTCTTC. Its protein product is CASSSEASGNEQFF.

The chain is built from TRBV6-1 and TRBJ2-7, with 9 positions matching TRBD1. With V trimmed by 3 bases and J by 7 bases, 7 bases remained unmatched. The CDR3 length is 14 residues. Germline CDR1 reads MNHNS; CDR2 reads SASEGT. The CDR3 loop is CASSDLQGAKEQYF. The CDR3 nucleotides read TGTGCCAGCAGTGATTTACAGGGGGCCAAAGAGCAGTACTTC.

The chain has TRBV27 and TRBJ2-1, with 9 positions matching TRBD1. The germline CDR1 and CDR2 sequences are MNHEY and SMNVEV (reference sequence). CDR3 length equals 17 residues. Trimming cost V 6 bases and J 2 bases; bases outside gene matches: 11. As DNA, the CDR3 is TGTGCCAGCAGAGAGGACAGGGGATCTGACCCCTACAATGAGCAGTTCTTC. It is translated as CASREDRGSDPYNEQFF.

The V and J genes are TRBV6-5 and TRBJ1-2; D gene ambiguous. The V gene's germline CDR1 is MNHEY and CDR2 SVGAGI. The CDR3 consists of 14 residues. Trimming removed 8 bases from V and 7 bases from J, with 20 bases in between. The CDR3 bases are TGTGCCAGCTTCCCACGGAGGGTGGGGAGTGGCTACACCTTC. Amino acids: CASFPRRVGSGYTF.

The CDR3 protein is CASQDRGNRNTIYF. The CDR3 DNA reads TGCGCCAGCCAGGACAGGGGGAACCGAAACACCATATATTTT. The chain carries TRBV10-2 and TRBJ1-3; 10 nucleotides line up with TRBD1. The CDR3 length is 14 residues. The germline gives CDR1 WSHSY, CDR2 SAAADI. V shed 8 bases, J shed 5 bases, and the junction held 6 bases outside the gene matches.

The chain recombines TRBV10-3 with TRBJ2-3; 9 bases line up with TRBD1. The CDR3 is made up of 14 amino acids. The germline gives CDR1 ENHRY, CDR2 SYGVKD. Unmatched junction bases numbered 7, after V lost 9 bases and J lost 3 bases. CDR3 protein: CAMKGQGGTDTQYF. The CDR3, as DNA: TGTGCCATGAAGGGACAGGGAGGGACAGATACGCAGTATTTT.

The chain joins TRBV5-4 to TRBJ2-7, with TRBD1 matching 8 bases. Germline loops: CDR1 SGHNT, CDR2 YYREEE (reference sequence). The CDR3 has 15 amino acids. V trimming: 0 bases; J trimming: 2 bases; junction bases outside the gene matches: 4. The CDR3 sequence is CASSLGRTGTYEQYF. Written as DNA, the CDR3 is TGTGCCAGCAGCTTGGGACGGACAGGGACCTACGAGCAGTACTTC.

This CDR3 is CASSPGTGSNYGYTF. DNA for the CDR3: TGTGCCAGCAGCCCCGGGACAGGGAGTAACTATGGCTACACCTTC. The chain employs TRBV9 and TRBJ1-2, with 9 bases aligning to TRBD1. Germline CDR1 reads SGDLS; CDR2 reads YYNGEE. V trimming: 4 bases; J trimming: 1 base; junction bases outside the gene matches: 5. CDR3 length equals 15 residues. Full variable domain (rest looked up from reference TRBV9 and TRBJ1-2): DSGVTQTPKHLITATGQRVTLRCSPRSGDLSVYWYQQSLDQGLQFLIQYYNGEERAKGNILERFSAQQFPDLHSELNLSSLELGDSALYFCASSPGTGSNYGYTFGSGTRLTVV.

The chain recombines TRBV29-1 with TRBJ2-5; 9 nucleotides match TRBD2. Per the germline V gene, CDR1 is SQVTM and CDR2 is ANQGSEA. V was pared by 4 bases and J by 2 bases, with 5 bases of the junction left unmatched. CDR3 length: 14 residues. The CDR3 bases are TGCAGCGTTGTTCTAGCGGGACGTCAAGAGACCCAGTACTTC. Residues: CSVVLAGRQETQYF. The full variable domain, with the rest looked up from reference TRBV29-1 and TRBJ2-5, is SAVISQKPSRDICQRGTSLTIQCQVDSQVTMMFWYRQQPGQSLTLIATANQGSEATYESGFVIDKFPISRPNLTFSTLTVSNMSPEDSSIYLCSVVLAGRQETQYFGPGTRLLVL.